The rows below give T cell receptor beta chains drawn from one sample of a study of T cell responses to AZD1222 COVID-19 vaccine. The method was immunoSEQ multiplex PCR; TCRdb's version includes in-frame clones alone and lacks a portion of them. The sample carries fewer than 150,000 clones, roughly 93% recorded once. Material: peripheral blood, obtained on day 0 of AZD1222 vaccination. These receptors were obtained from an adult in good health. Both conserved end residues are part of each CDR3. The order of the fields is CDR3 protein, CDR3 DNA, D gene, J gene, V gene. A D gene is named only where the DNA matches it firmly.

cdr3_aa: CASSPFTGNTIYF; cdr3_nt: TGTGCCAGCTCACCTTTTACTGGAAACACCATATATTTT; d_call: -; j_call: TRBJ1-3; v_call: TRBV18
cdr3_aa: CASSTGFHRRGSSPYEQYF; cdr3_nt: TGTGCCAGCAGCACAGGATTTCACCGCAGGGGTTCGAGTCCCTACGAGCAGTACTTC; d_call: -; j_call: TRBJ2-7; v_call: TRBV7-8
cdr3_aa: CASNRAGVGTDTQYF; cdr3_nt: TGTGCCAGCAATAGGGCGGGAGTGGGCACAGATACGCAGTATTTT; d_call: TRBD2; j_call: TRBJ2-3; v_call: TRBV6-5
cdr3_aa: CASSPSTSGETQYF; cdr3_nt: TGTGCCAGCAGCCCGTCGACTAGCGGGGAGACCCAGTACTTC; d_call: TRBD2; j_call: TRBJ2-5; v_call: TRBV3-1/TRBV3-2
cdr3_aa: CASSLSPRVNYGYTF; cdr3_nt: TGTGCCAGCAGTTTATCGCCCAGGGTGAACTATGGCTACACCTTC; d_call: -; j_call: TRBJ1-2; v_call: TRBV28
cdr3_aa: CASSLVGQGDAFF; cdr3_nt: TGTGCCAGCAGTTTAGTGGGACAGGGCGATGCTTTCTTT; d_call: TRBD1; j_call: TRBJ1-1; v_call: TRBV12-3/TRBV12-4
cdr3_aa: CASVAGTGNTIYF; cdr3_nt: TGTGCCAGCGTAGCGGGAACTGGAAACACCATATATTTT; d_call: -; j_call: TRBJ1-3; v_call: TRBV7-9
cdr3_aa: CAIKASGTSQETQYF; cdr3_nt: TGTGCCATCAAAGCTAGCGGAACTTCCCAAGAGACCCAGTACTTC; d_call: TRBD2; j_call: TRBJ2-5; v_call: TRBV10-3
cdr3_aa: CASSRHGEGEEYQPQHF; cdr3_nt: TGTGCCAGCAGCCGCCATGGAGAGGGGGAAGAGTACCAGCCCCAGCATTTT; d_call: -; j_call: TRBJ1-5; v_call: TRBV21-1
cdr3_aa: CASSWPGQGPRTGELFF; cdr3_nt: TGTGCCAGCAGCTGGCCGGGACAGGGCCCGAGGACCGGGGAGCTGTTTTTT; d_call: TRBD1; j_call: TRBJ2-2; v_call: TRBV7-9
cdr3_aa: CASVGNTEKTGELFF; cdr3_nt: TGTGCCAGTGTGGGGAACACGGAAAAAACCGGGGAGCTGTTTTTT; d_call: -; j_call: TRBJ2-2; v_call: TRBV19
cdr3_aa: CASSLSTGQGETQYF; cdr3_nt: TGTGCCAGCAGCTTATCAACAGGGCAGGGAGAGACCCAGTACTTC; d_call: -; j_call: TRBJ2-5; v_call: TRBV7-7